This TCR beta chain originates from a study of somatic mutations in cytotoxic T cells in rheumatoid arthritis. Study background: Several of the V beta antibody-stained T-cell populations were flow-sorted at nearly 100% purity; V beta1+ cells were among them and were sequenced for TCRB.

Note on this clone: No antigen is known for it.

Broader study findings: Of the expanded CD8+ clones, the antigen targets were not known.

Once isolated by positive magnetic bead selection, the CD4+ and CD8+ cells had their purity checked by flow cytometry. Clones were sequenced by immunoSEQ multiplex PCR, and TCRdb holds only the in-frame ones, with some missing. The sample contains about 4,200 clones, around 70% of which appear only once. The sample was CD8+ T cells sorted from blood. The source of this sequence is an adult with rheumatoid arthritis.

The CDR3: CASSLTGSSNSPLHF. As DNA, the CDR3 is TGTGCCAGCAGCCTGACAGGCAGTTCCAATTCACCCCTCCACTTT. This chain connects TRBV7-3 to TRBJ1-6; weak D call: TRBD1 (6 bases). The CDR3 has 15 amino acids. The V end lost 5 bases, the J end lost 7 bases, and 15 bases lay between the germline ends. CDR1 is SGHTA, CDR2 FQGTGA, per germline. Filled out from reference TRBV7-3 and TRBJ1-6, the complete variable domain reads GAGVSQTPSNKVTEKGKYVELRCDPISGHTALYWYRQSLGQGPEFLIYFQGTGAADDSGLPNDRFFAVRPEGSVSTLKIQRTERGDSAVYLCASSLTGSSNSPLHFGNGTRLTVT.